Below, 18 T cell receptor beta chains from the same sample are listed, as sequenced in a study of T-cell memory formation after mild COVID-19. TCRdb fed the 5' RACE reads into MiXCR, producing one record per CDR3 protein. This repertoire shows about 27,000 distinct CDR3 sequences, approximately 7% found once; its top ten account for about 14%. What was sequenced was PBMCs or a T cell subset sorted from them (not recorded which). These receptors were collected from an adult woman who had mild COVID-19 (a few samples of this study predate the infection). Cell type and time point are not known.

This clonotype was observed many times. This rearrangement joins TRBV19 to TRBJ2-3; 9 bases line up with TRBD1. The CDR3 is 16 amino acids. Germline V gene sequence: CDR1 LNHDA, CDR2 SQIVND (reference sequence). V trimming: 3 bases; J trimming: 0 bases; junction bases outside the gene matches: 4. CDR3 sequence: CASSMGTGSSTDTQYF. CDR3 bases: TGTGCCAGTAGTATGGGGACAGGGTCTAGCACAGATACGCAGTATTTT.

This clonotype was seen repeatedly, ten times or more. This rearrangement joins TRBV7-2 to TRBJ2-6, with D possibly being TRBD1 (5 bases). Trimming took 5 bases from V and 2 from J, leaving 13 bases between them. Looked up from germline, CDR1 is SGHTA and CDR2 is FQGNSA. This CDR3 has 16 residues. DNA for the CDR3: TGTGCCAGCAGCAACCTTCCAGGGACTGGGGCCAACGTCCTGACTTTC. It specifies CASSNLPGTGANVLTF.

This clonotype was seen at least ten times. The rearrangement uses TRBV5-1 and TRBJ1-6; 7 bases match TRBD1. This CDR3 comprises 15 residues. Per germline, CDR1 SGHRS and CDR2 YFSETQ. Trimming removed 8 bases from V and 6 bases from J; junction bases left unmatched: 11. CDR3: CARISRDSFNSPLHF. In nucleotides, the CDR3 is TGCGCCAGAATATCCCGGGACAGTTTTAATTCACCCCTCCACTTT.

This clonotype was counted at least ten times. CDR3: CASSLDTKTGELFF. The CDR3 nucleotides read TGTGCCAGCAGCTTAGATACTAAAACCGGGGAGCTGTTTTTT. This rearrangement joins TRBV7-7 to TRBJ2-2; D remains unclear. V was clipped by 1 base and J by 5 bases, with 8 bases between them. The CDR3 contains 14 residues. Germline V gene sequence: CDR1 SSHAT, CDR2 FNYEAQ (reference sequence).

This clonotype was seen ten or more times. The V call is TRBV7-8, the J call TRBJ2-1; TRBD2 aligns across 11 bases. The CDR3 totals 17 residues. J gave up 5 bases and V 4 bases, and 10 bases lay outside the gene matches. CDR1 is SGHVS, CDR2 FQNEAQ, per germline. The CDR3 nucleotides read TGTGCCAGCAGCTCGAACTTAGCGGGAGGGACCGACAATGAGCAGTTCTTC. This sequence encodes CASSSNLAGGTDNEQFF.

This clonotype occurred many times. The V call is TRBV29-1, the J call TRBJ2-6; tentatively, D is TRBD2 (5 bases). The germline V gene has CDR1 SQVTM and CDR2 ANQGSEA. The CDR3 loop spans 13 amino acids. The germline V and J ends were trimmed by 3 bases and 3 bases, with 6 bases remaining between them. CDR3 amino acids: CSVEGSGANVLTF. In nucleotides, the CDR3 is TGCAGCGTTGAGGGGAGTGGGGCCAACGTCCTGACTTTC.

This clonotype ranks as medium-sized. The rearrangement joins TRBV7-2 to TRBJ1-5; D unclear. The CDR3 has 12 residues. Germline-derived CDR1 and CDR2 are SGHTA and FQGNSA. The V and J ends lost 5 bases and 4 bases respectively, with 6 bases between them. For the CDR3, the DNA is TGTGCCAGCAGCGGGGAGAATCAGCCCCAGCATTTT. This gives the protein CASSGENQPQHF.

The table lists this clonotype with many counts. The chain carries TRBV6-6 and TRBJ1-5, with 9 bases matching TRBD1. Germline CDR1 and CDR2: MNHNY and SVGAGI (reference sequence). The CDR3 is 17 residues long. Losses at the gene ends were 8 bases for V and 1 base for J; bases not matched to a gene: 12. The CDR3 sequence: CASAPGQGPLSNQPQHF. For the CDR3, the DNA is TGTGCCAGCGCTCCGGGACAGGGCCCCCTGAGCAATCAGCCCCAGCATTTT.

This clonotype appeared many times. The chain links TRBV11-2 to TRBJ1-2; D gene unclear. The CDR3 covers 14 residues. The V and J ends lost 0 bases and 4 bases respectively, with 9 bases between them. Per the germline V gene, CDR1 is SGHAT and CDR2 is FQNNGV. The CDR3 DNA is TGTGCCAGCAGCTTAGAATCCAGGTTCTATGGCTACACCTTC. Translated, it gives CASSLESRFYGYTF.

This clonotype is medium-sized (0.01 to 0.1%) by share. The chain combines TRBV4-2 with TRBJ2-5; the match to TRBD2 covers 9 bases. This CDR3 has 16 amino acids. V was pared by 0 bases and J by 4 bases, with 6 bases of the junction left unmatched. Germline V lookup: CDR1 LGHNA, CDR2 YNFKEQ. CDR3 DNA sequence: TGTGCCAGCAGCCAAGATTCGGCGGGAGGGCCAGAGACCCAGTACTTC. Its translation: CASSQDSAGGPETQYF.

The table lists this clonotype with a few counts. The chain is built from TRBV20-1 and TRBJ2-7, with TRBD2 matching 7 bases. The CDR3 consists of 13 residues. The germline V gene has CDR1 DFQATT and CDR2 SNEGSKA (reference sequence). Trimming cost V 5 bases and J 4 bases; bases outside gene matches: 8. CDR3 region: CSAAREILYEQYF. CDR3 DNA: TGCAGTGCTGCGCGGGAGATTCTTTACGAGCAGTACTTC.

This clonotype was observed a handful of times. V and J are TRBV15 and TRBJ2-7; a possible D gene is TRBD1 (5 bases). Germline lookup yields CDR1 LNHNV and CDR2 YYDKDF (reference sequence). The CDR3 is 13 residues long. Trimming left V 6 bases short and J 9 bases short, with 18 bases between. The CDR3 coding sequence is TGTGCCACCAGTACAGGTTTTGGTTTCGGGCAGTACGTC. Its translation: CATSTGFGFGQYV.

At least ten counts were recorded for this clonotype. This chain uses TRBV12-3 or TRBV12-4 with TRBJ2-7; 9 bases fit TRBD2. V was pared by 5 bases and J by 1 base, with 15 bases of the junction left unmatched. CDR3 length: 18 residues. This CDR3 reads CASSTSTGTSRISYEQYF. The CDR3 DNA reads TGTGCCAGCAGTACCTCTACGGGGACTAGCAGGATTTCCTACGAGCAGTACTTC.

By proportion, this clonotype is medium-sized. The chain links TRBV27 to TRBJ2-1; TRBD2 aligns across 9 bases. The CDR3 is made up of 16 amino acids. CDR1 is MNHEY and CDR2 is SMNVEV in the germline V gene (reference sequence). V lost 8 bases, J lost 6 bases, and 14 bases stayed unmatched. The CDR3 spells CASSRRGSGRGNEQFF. The CDR3 DNA reads TGTGCCAGCTCTCGGAGGGGTAGCGGGAGAGGCAATGAGCAGTTCTTC.

This clonotype was observed many times. The genes are TRBV6-6 and TRBJ2-3; maybe TRBD2 (6 bases). Germline V gene sequence: CDR1 MNHNY, CDR2 SVGAGI (reference sequence). V was clipped by 2 bases and J by 4 bases, with 13 bases between them. The length of the CDR3 is 15 residues. Here the CDR3 DNA reads TGTGCCAGCAGTTACGCGCGGGGAATCGCAGATACGCAGTATTTT. Protein: CASSYARGIADTQYF.

In this sample, this clonotype turned up many times. For the CDR3, the DNA is TGTGCCAGCAGCGTAGATTCAGGGGGCAAGACCCAGTACTTC. This sequence encodes CASSVDSGGKTQYF. The chain uses TRBV9 and TRBJ2-5; 8 bases map to TRBD1. The CDR3 has 14 amino acids. Losses at the gene ends were 0 bases for V and 6 bases for J; bases not matched to a gene: 4. Germline CDR1 is SGDLS and CDR2 is YYNGEE.

The rearrangement links TRBV7-2 to TRBJ2-5; no clear D. Germline V lookup: CDR1 SGHTA, CDR2 FQGNSA. CDR3 length: 11 residues. Trimming left V 4 bases short and J 5 bases short, with 5 bases between. The CDR3 region is CASSSWETQYF. DNA for the CDR3: TGTGCCAGCAGCTCCTGGGAGACCCAGTACTTC.

This sequence joins TRBV6-2 or TRBV6-3 and TRBJ1-5; 8 nucleotides match TRBD1. CDR3 length: 15 amino acids. In germline, CDR1 is MNHEY, CDR2 SVGEGT. The ends lost 5 bases at V and 5 bases at J; junction bases unmatched: 8. The CDR3 nucleotides are TGTGCCAGCAGTCCGTCGGACAGGGCTTATCAGCCCCAGCATTTT. Encoded protein: CASSPSDRAYQPQHF.